This TCR beta chain stems from a study of T-cell reconstitution after alpha-beta-depleted transplantation in children. During its preparation, the TCRbeta library received unique molecular identifiers. TCRdb reanalysed the PCR reads using MiXCR and keeps one entry per CDR3 protein. The sample contains around 200,000 distinct CDR3 sequences, around 9.6% of which appear only once. This clonotype was detected many times. Germline values: CDR1 DFQATT, CDR2 SNEGSKA (reference sequence). Trimming shortened V by 3 bases and J by 6 bases, and 12 bases separated the two germline ends. CDR3 length equals 12 residues.

The genes are TRBV20-1 and TRBJ2-7; D is uncertain. Material: PBMCs from the stem cell graft donor, obtained from the stem cell graft. The receptor was derived from a human donor who donated a stem cell graft to a child with acute lymphoblastic leukemia. DNA for the CDR3: TGCAGTGCTAGGGCCCAGACGGCCGAGCAGTACTTC. It yields the protein CSARAQTAEQYF.